Reported below is one TCR beta chain. Its antigen is unknown. This sample was included in a study of beta chain features in type 1 diabetes. The wider study: Across all samples, approximately 110,000,000 sorted cells were examined. Study-level points and caveats: Relative to healthy donors, patients appeared to have naive, central memory and Treg TCRB repertoires that were more similar.

The CDR3 totals 17 residues. Germline V lookup: CDR1 SGHRS, CDR2 YFSETQ. The V gene end was trimmed by 0 bases and the J gene end by 10 bases; junction bases not matched to a gene: 14. The collection from each donor was one heparinised blood draw averaging roughly 110 mL. Investigators reverse transcribed all isolated RNA, so they sequenced expressed TCRB transcripts. Generated by immunoSEQ multiplex PCR, the TCRdb table keeps only in-frame clones and is missing some. The table records hundreds of thousands of clones, roughly 15% of them present only once. The clonotype comes from a woman in her late teens or twenties in good health. J is TRBJ2-5 and V is TRBV5-1, with TRBD2 matching 11 bases. The sequenced sample consisted of naive CD4+ T cells from blood. CDR3 sequence: CASSLALAGGRIGSQYF. For the CDR3, the DNA is TGCGCCAGCAGCTTGGCCTTAGCGGGAGGGCGTATTGGGAGCCAGTACTTC.